This T cell receptor (beta chain) emerged from a study of cytomegalovirus exposure and HLA in healthy donors. The J segment lost 6 bases and the V segment lost 2 bases, leaving 5 bases of the junction unmatched. Germline CDR1 reads SGHAT; CDR2 reads FQDESV (reference sequence). The CDR3 contains 15 residues. Libraries were prepared by immunoSEQ multiplex PCR; TCRdb keeps only in-frame clonotypes and omits some of them. The table records 150,000 to 170,000 clones, 85% to 90% of them present only once. These donors were members of the roughly 110-subject validation cohort, a group separate from the approximately 670-subject first cohort. A word on this clone: Its antigen is currently unknown.

Broader study findings: Most TCRs appeared rarely, but some public TCRs recurred in many donors. There were 164 TCR beta chains listed as cytomegalovirus-associated. Reportedly, cytomegalovirus status was diagnosed with high sensitivity and specificity.

The gene calls are TRBV11-1 and TRBJ2-1; 9 bases map to TRBD2. The TCR originated in a human donor in good health. The source material was PBMCs. The CDR3 sequence is CASSLLAGKINEQFF. Here the CDR3 DNA reads TGTGCCAGCAGCTTACTAGCGGGAAAGATCAATGAGCAGTTCTTC.